This TCR beta chain was observed in a study of low-dose radiotherapy and immunotherapy resistance in tumors. In the study overall: Every two weeks, one day ahead of radiation and immunotherapy, cyclophosphamide 200 mg/m2 was given (intravenously).

Primers used for first-strand cDNA, a TRAV- and TRBV-specific set, covered both alpha and beta chains. Amplification, which lasted around 18 PCR cycles, used a constant-region primer and V-primer adapter to amplify TCRs. TCRdb reanalysed the reads using MiXCR and keeps one entry per CDR3 protein. The table has approximately 100,000 distinct CDR3 sequences, less than 25% seen once. The CDR3 sequence is 15 residues long. Between the trimmed V and J ends, which lost 4 bases and 5 bases, there was a span of 17 bases. The sample holds many counts of this clonotype. Time point meaning: after trial treatment. The sample's treatment: LDRT plus nivolumab, ipilimumab, low-dose cyclophosphamide and aspirin (RACIN trial).

The chain uses TRBV12-3 or TRBV12-4 and TRBJ2-5; TRBD2 might be the D (5 bases). The source material was PBMCs, sampled after low-dose radiotherapy plus immunotherapy. The sequence came from a male donor with prostate cancer. CDR3 sequence (DNA): TGTGCCAGCAGTTCCGACACGGGGATCATGGAGACCCAGTACTTC. Residues: CASSSDTGIMETQYF.